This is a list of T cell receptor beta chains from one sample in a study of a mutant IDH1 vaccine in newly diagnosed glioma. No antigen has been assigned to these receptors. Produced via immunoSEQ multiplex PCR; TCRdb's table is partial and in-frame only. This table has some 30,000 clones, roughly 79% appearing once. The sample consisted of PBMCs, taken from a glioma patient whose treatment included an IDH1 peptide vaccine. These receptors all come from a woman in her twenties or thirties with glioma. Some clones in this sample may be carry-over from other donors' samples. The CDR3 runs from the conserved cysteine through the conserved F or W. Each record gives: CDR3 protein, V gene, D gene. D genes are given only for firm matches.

CDR3 protein: CASSQPANTGELFF
V gene: TRBV4-1
D gene: .

CDR3 protein: CASSIGPNDEQYF
V gene: TRBV19
D gene: .

CDR3 protein: CASSFLAGGSSEQYF
V gene: TRBV5-6
D gene: TRBD2

CDR3 protein: CASSSERTGGNQPQHF
V gene: TRBV19
D gene: TRBD1

CDR3 protein: CASSFSGRFYEQYF
V gene: TRBV27
D gene: .

CDR3 protein: CATRQGSRGYTF
V gene: TRBV10-3
D gene: TRBD1

CDR3 protein: CASSPGFDNQPQHF
V gene: TRBV5-8
D gene: .

CDR3 protein: CASSRGEDQPQHF
V gene: TRBV19
D gene: .

CDR3 protein: CASTTNGHLNTEAFF
V gene: TRBV11-3
D gene: .

CDR3 protein: CASSEGLAGAYYEQYF
V gene: TRBV6-1
D gene: TRBD2

CDR3 protein: CASSPTANTGELFF
V gene: TRBV18
D gene: .

CDR3 protein: CASSGRGNEKLFF
V gene: TRBV28
D gene: .

CDR3 protein: CSVENRDRGGDGYTF
V gene: TRBV29-1
D gene: TRBD1

CDR3 protein: CASSPGQAGNTIYF
V gene: TRBV13
D gene: TRBD1

CDR3 protein: CASSLGDARETQYF
V gene: TRBV13
D gene: .

CDR3 protein: CASSQGAGLPLVMNTEAFF
V gene: TRBV14
D gene: .

CDR3 protein: CASSEGAGANVLTF
V gene: TRBV6-1
D gene: .

CDR3 protein: CASTTRDTPNQPQHF
V gene: TRBV2
D gene: .

CDR3 protein: CASSPTGEFYGYTF
V gene: TRBV27
D gene: .

CDR3 protein: CASTVWGGGGNTEAFF
V gene: TRBV7-9
D gene: TRBD1

CDR3 protein: CASSLEARGDEQYF
V gene: TRBV4-2
D gene: .

CDR3 protein: CASSPRGGGGQPQHF
V gene: TRBV5-1
D gene: .